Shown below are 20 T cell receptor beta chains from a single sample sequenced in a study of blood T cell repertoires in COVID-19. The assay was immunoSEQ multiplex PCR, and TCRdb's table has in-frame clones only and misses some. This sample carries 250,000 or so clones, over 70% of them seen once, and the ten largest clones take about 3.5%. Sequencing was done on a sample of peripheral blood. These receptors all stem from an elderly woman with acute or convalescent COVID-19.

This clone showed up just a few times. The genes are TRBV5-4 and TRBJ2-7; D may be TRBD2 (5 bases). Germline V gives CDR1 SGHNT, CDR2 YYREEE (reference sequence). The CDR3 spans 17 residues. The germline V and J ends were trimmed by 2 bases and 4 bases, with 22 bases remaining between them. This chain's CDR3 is CASSFLPNPAGVYEQYF. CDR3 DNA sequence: TGTGCCAGCAGCTTTCTCCCCAACCCGGCCGGGGTGTACGAGCAGTACTTC.

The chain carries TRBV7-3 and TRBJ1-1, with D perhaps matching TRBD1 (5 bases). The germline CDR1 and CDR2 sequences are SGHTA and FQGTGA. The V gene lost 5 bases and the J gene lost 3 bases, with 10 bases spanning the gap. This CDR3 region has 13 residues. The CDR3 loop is CASSLTRDTEAFF. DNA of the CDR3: TGTGCCAGCAGCCTGACCAGGGACACTGAAGCTTTCTTT.

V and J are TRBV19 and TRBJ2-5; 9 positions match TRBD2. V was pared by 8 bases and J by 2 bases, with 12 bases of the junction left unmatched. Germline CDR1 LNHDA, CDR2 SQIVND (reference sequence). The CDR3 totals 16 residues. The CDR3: CASPGLAGLLQETQYF. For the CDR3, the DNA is TGTGCCAGTCCTGGGCTAGCGGGGCTTTTACAAGAGACCCAGTACTTC.

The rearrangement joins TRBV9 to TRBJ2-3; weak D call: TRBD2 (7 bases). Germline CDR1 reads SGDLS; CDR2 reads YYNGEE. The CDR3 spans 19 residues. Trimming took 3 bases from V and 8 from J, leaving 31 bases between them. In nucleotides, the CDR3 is TGTGCCAGCAGCGCTTATTCGACGGGGGCGGGAGACACCAGGGGTACGCAGTATTTT. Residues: CASSAYSTGAGDTRGTQYF.

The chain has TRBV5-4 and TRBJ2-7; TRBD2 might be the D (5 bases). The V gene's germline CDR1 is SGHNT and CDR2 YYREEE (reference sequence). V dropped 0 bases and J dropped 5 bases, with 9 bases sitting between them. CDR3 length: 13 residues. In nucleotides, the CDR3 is TGTGCCAGCAGCTTGGTCTCGGGGAACGAGCAGTACTTC. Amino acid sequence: CASSLVSGNEQYF.

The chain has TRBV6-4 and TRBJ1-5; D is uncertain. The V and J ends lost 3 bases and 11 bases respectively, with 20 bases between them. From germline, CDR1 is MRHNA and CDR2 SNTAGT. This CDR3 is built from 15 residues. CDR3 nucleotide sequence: TGTGCCAGCAGTGAATTCCGATGGGCCGAAAAGGCCCAGCATTTT. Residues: CASSEFRWAEKAQHF.

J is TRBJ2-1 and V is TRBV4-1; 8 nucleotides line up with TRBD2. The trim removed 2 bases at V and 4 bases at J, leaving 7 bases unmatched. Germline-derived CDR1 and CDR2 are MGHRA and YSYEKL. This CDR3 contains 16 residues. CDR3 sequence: CASSQTRAGGYNEQFF. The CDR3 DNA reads TGCGCCAGCAGCCAAACGCGCGCGGGGGGATACAATGAGCAGTTCTTC.

As DNA, the CDR3 is TGCGCCAGCAGCAACACAGGGGGCGCGTCCACCGGGGAGCTGTTTTTT. Protein sequence: CASSNTGGASTGELFF. The chain employs TRBV5-1 and TRBJ2-2; 9 nucleotides agree with TRBD1. V trimming: 4 bases; J trimming: 4 bases; junction bases outside the gene matches: 8. Germline values: CDR1 SGHRS, CDR2 YFSETQ. The CDR3 covers 16 residues.

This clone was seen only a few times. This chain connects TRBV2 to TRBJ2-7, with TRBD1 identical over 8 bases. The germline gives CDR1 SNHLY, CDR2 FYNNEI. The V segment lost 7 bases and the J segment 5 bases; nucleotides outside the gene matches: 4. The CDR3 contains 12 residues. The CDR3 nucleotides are TGTGCCAGCACCCCAGGGGGCAACGAGCAGTACTTC. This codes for CASTPGGNEQYF.

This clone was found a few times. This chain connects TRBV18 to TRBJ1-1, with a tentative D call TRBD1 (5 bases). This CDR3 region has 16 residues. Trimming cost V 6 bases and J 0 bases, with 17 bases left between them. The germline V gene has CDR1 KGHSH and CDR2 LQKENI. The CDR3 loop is CASSPDPQGLNTEAFF. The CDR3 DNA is TGTGCCAGCTCCCCCGACCCCCAGGGATTGAACACTGAAGCTTTCTTT. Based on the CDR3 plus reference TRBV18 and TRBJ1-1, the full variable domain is NAGVMQNPRHLVRRRGQEARLRCSPMKGHSHVYWYRQLPEEGLKFMVYLQKENIIDESGMPKERFSAEFPKEGPSILRIQQVVRGDSAAYFCASSPDPQGLNTEAFFGQGTRLTVV.

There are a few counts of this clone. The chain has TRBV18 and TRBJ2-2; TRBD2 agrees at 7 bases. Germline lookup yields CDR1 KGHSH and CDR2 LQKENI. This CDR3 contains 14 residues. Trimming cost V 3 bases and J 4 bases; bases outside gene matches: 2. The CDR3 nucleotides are TGTGCCAGCTCACCGTCGGGGGGCACCGGGGAGCTGTTTTTT. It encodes CASSPSGGTGELFF. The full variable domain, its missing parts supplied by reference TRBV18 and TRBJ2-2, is NAGVMQNPRHLVRRRGQEARLRCSPMKGHSHVYWYRQLPEEGLKFMVYLQKENIIDESGMPKERFSAEFPKEGPSILRIQQVVRGDSAAYFCASSPSGGTGELFFGEGSRLTVL.

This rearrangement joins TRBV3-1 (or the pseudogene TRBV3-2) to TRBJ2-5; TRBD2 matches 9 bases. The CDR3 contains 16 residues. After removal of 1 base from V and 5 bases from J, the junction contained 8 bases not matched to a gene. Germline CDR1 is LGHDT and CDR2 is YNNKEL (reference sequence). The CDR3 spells CASSQGTSGPVETQYF. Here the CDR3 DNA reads TGTGCCAGCAGCCAAGGCACTAGCGGGCCGGTGGAGACCCAGTACTTC.

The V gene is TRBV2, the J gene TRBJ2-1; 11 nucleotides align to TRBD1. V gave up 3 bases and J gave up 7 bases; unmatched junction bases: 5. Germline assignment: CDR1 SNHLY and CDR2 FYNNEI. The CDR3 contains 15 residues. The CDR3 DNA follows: TGTGCCAGCAGTGATCGGGACAGGGGGTCTAATGAGCAGTTCTTC. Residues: CASSDRDRGSNEQFF.

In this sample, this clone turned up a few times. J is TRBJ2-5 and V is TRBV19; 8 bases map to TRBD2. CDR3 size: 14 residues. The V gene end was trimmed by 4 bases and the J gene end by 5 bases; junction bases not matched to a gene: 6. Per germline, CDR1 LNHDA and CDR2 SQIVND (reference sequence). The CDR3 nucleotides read TGTGCCAGTAGTAGCGGGGGGTGGCGGGAGACCCAGTACTTC. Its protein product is CASSSGGWRETQYF.

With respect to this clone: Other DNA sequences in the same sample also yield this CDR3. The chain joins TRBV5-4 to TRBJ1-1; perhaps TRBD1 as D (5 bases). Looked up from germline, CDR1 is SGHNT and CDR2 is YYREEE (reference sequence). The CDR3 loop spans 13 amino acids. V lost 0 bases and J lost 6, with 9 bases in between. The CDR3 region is CASSLAGGAEAFF. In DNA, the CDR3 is TGTGCCAGCAGCTTGGCCGGGGGAGCTGAAGCTTTCTTT.

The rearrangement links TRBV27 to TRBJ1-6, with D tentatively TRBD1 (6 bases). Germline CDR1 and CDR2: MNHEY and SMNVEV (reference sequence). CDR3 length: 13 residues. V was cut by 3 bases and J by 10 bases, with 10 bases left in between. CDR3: CASSFPGGSPLHF. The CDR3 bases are TGTGCCAGCAGTTTCCCGGGGGGCTCACCCCTCCACTTT.

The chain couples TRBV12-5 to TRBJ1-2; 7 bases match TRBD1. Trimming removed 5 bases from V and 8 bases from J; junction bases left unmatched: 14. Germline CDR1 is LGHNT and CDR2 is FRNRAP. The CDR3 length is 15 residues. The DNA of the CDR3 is TGTGCTAGTGGTGGCAGGACAGGCGCTACGGGGGGCTACACCTTC. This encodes CASGGRTGATGGYTF. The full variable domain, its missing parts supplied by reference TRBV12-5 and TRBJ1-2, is DARVTQTPRHKVTEMGQEVTMRCQPILGHNTVFWYRQTMMQGLELLAYFRNRAPLDDSGMPKDRFSAEMPDATLATLKIQPSEPRDSAVYFCASGGRTGATGGYTFGSGTRLTVV.

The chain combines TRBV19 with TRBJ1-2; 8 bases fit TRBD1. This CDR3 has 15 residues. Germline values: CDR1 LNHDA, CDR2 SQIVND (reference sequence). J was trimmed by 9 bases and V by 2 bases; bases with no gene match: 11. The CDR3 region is CASSINVRGTGSYTF. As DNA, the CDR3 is TGTGCCAGTAGTATAAACGTGAGGGGGACAGGAAGCTACACCTTC.

The DNA for the CDR3 is TGTGCCATCCTAGAGGGTTACCGGGAGCTGTTTTTT. This sequence encodes CAILEGYRELFF. This chain joins TRBV6-5 and TRBJ2-2, with D perhaps matching TRBD2 (5 bases). The V end lost 10 bases, the J end lost 9 bases, and 15 bases lay between the germline ends. The CDR3 is 12 amino acids. From germline, CDR1 is MNHEY and CDR2 SVGAGI.

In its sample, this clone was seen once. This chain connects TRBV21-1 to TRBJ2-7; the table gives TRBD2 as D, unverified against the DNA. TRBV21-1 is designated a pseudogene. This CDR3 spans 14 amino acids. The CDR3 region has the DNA TGTGCCAGCAGCCTTAGAGCTGAGCCCTACGAGCAGTACTTC. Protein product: CASSLRAEPYEQYF.